This TCR beta chain was captured in a study of blood T cell repertoires in COVID-19. Across the study: Spain, Italy and the United States supplied samples that represented acute and convalescent COVID-19. Sample material is recorded as cDNA or gDNA derived from T cells, B-cell-depleted T cells, or PBMCs.

Here immunoSEQ multiplex PCR was the method, and the copy in TCRdb shows in-frame clones only, minus some. The sample has 150,000 to 200,000 clones, roughly 79% seen once. The clonotype originates from a woman aged 80 or over with COVID-19, enrolled during active disease. Sequencing was done on a sample of peripheral blood.

In DNA, the CDR3 is TGCGCCAGCAGCCCCGGATCGGGCTCCTATAATTCACCCCTCCACTTT. Amino acids: CASSPGSGSYNSPLHF. V usage is TRBV5-1 and J usage is TRBJ1-6; D unclear. The length of the CDR3 is 16 residues. V gave up 4 bases and J gave up 0 bases, with 11 bases separating them. Germline V gene lookup returns CDR1 SGHRS and CDR2 YFSETQ.